Listed below are T cell receptor beta chains from one sample, sequenced in a study of blood T cell repertoires in COVID-19. Clones were sequenced by immunoSEQ multiplex PCR, and TCRdb holds only the in-frame ones, with some missing. The repertoire holds about 350,000 clones, with about 90% as singletons. What was sequenced was PBMCs or T cells enriched from blood (not recorded which). These TCRs come from a woman aged 30 to 39 who had recovered from COVID-19. Each CDR3 is given with its conserved first and last residue. D genes are given only for firm matches. Rows give clone size only sometimes, using once, few, many, or a class for an expanded clone.

>few|TRBJ2-7|NA|TRBV7-5
TGTGCCAGAAGCTTAAGGGTCAGTGGGACAGGGGAACCCCTACCCCTCTCCTACGAGCAGTACTTC
CARSLRVSGTGEPLPLSYEQYF
>NA|TRBJ2-5|TRBD2|TRBV7-2
TGTGCCAGCAGCCCCCAGAGCGGGGCCCGAGAGACCCAGTACTTC
CASSPQSGARETQYF
>NA|TRBJ1-3|NA|TRBV5-1
TGCGCCAGTTCCTTAGGACAGTCGGACGGCACCATATATTTT
CASSLGQSDGTIYF
>NA|TRBJ1-2|TRBD1|TRBV18
TGTGCCAGCTCACTTCCGGGACAGGCCGATGGCTACACCTTC
CASSLPGQADGYTF
>NA|TRBJ1-5|TRBD1|TRBV2
TGTGCCAGCAGAGGACAGGGCGGCCAGCCCCAGCATTTT
CASRGQGGQPQHF
>NA|TRBJ1-2|NA|TRBV4-1
TGCGCCAGCAGCCAAGGAGTCCAAGGGGAGGCCTATGGCTACACCTTC
CASSQGVQGEAYGYTF
>NA|TRBJ2-7|NA|TRBV14
TGTGCCAGCAGCCAAGGCCGGGGTTACGAGCAGTACTTC
CASSQGRGYEQYF
>once|TRBJ1-2|NA|TRBV18
TGTGCCAGCTCACCTCGGGTCCTTGGGGGGTCCTCTAACTATGGCTACACCTTC
CASSPRVLGGSSNYGYTF
>once|TRBJ1-5|NA|TRBV10-2
TGCGCCAGCAGTGAGGAGGGTCGGCAGCCCCAGCATTTT
CASSEEGRQPQHF
>few|TRBJ2-7|NA|TRBV11-2
TGTGCCAGCAGCTTGAACAGGGTGCCCTACGAGCAGTACTTC
CASSLNRVPYEQYF
>NA|TRBJ1-1|TRBD1|TRBV9
TGTGCCAGCAGCGTAGCTTGGCAGGGGGCGGATACTGAAGCTTTCTTT
CASSVAWQGADTEAFF
>few|TRBJ2-5|NA|TRBV10-3
TGTGCCATCAGCTCGACCAGGGGTGTGGACCAAGAGACCCAGTACTTC
CAISSTRGVDQETQYF
>NA|TRBJ1-2|NA|TRBV19
TGTGCCAGTAGTATAGAGAGATCCTATGGCTACACCTTC
CASSIERSYGYTF
>NA|TRBJ2-7|TRBD1|TRBV5-1
TGCGCCAGCAGCTCTCGGACAGGCAGGGACGAGCAGTACTTC
CASSSRTGRDEQYF
>NA|TRBJ2-2|TRBD2|TRBV2
TGTGCCAGCAGTCCGGGACTAGCGCACACCGGGGAGCTGTTTTTT
CASSPGLAHTGELFF